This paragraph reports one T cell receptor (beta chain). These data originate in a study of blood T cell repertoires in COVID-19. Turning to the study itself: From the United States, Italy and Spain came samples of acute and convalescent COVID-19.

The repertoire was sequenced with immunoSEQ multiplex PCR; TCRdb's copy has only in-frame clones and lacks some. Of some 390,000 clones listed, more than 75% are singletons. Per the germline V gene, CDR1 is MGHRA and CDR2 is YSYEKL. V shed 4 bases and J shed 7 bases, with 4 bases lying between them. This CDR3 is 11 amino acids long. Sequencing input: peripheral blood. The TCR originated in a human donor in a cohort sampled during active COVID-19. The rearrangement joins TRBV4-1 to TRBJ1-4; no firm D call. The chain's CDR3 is CASSRGEKLFF. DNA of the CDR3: TGCGCCAGCAGCCGCGGTGAAAAACTGTTTTTT.